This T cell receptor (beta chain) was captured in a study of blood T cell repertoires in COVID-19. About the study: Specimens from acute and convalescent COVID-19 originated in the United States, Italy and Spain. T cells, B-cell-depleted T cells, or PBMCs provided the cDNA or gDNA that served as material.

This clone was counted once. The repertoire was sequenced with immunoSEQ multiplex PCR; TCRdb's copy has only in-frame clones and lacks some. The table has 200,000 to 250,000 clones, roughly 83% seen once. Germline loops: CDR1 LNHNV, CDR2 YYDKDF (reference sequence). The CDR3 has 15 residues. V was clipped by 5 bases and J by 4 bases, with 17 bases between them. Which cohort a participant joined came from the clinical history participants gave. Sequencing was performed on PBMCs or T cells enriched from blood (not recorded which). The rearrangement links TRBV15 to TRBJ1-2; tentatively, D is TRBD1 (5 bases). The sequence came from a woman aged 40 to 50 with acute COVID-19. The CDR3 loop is CATSLRRGGGYGYTF. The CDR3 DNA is TGTGCCACCAGCCTCCGGAGGGGCGGCGGCTATGGCTACACCTTC.